This T cell receptor beta chain came from a study of cytomegalovirus exposure and HLA in healthy donors. Study as a whole: About 79 million unique TCRs from HLA-typed donors were held in an early data release.

J gave up 6 bases and V 11 bases, and 9 bases lay outside the gene matches. This CDR3 spans 13 amino acids. The germline V gene has CDR1 MNHNS and CDR2 SASEGT. PCR involved 60 Vbeta and 13 Jbeta primers. This table comes from immunoSEQ multiplex PCR, and its TCRdb copy is limited to in-frame clones, with some not included. The sample comprises 200,000 to 250,000 clones, about four fifths of which are singletons, and 5% to 6% rests with the top ten. V and J are TRBV6-1 and TRBJ1-5; 8 bases match TRBD1. This TCR derives from a woman between 40 and 50 years old in good health and CMV-seropositive. Sequences were obtained from PBMCs. CDR3 amino acids: CAYQTGAGQPQHF. Here the CDR3 DNA reads TGTGCCTATCAGACAGGGGCGGGTCAGCCCCAGCATTTT.